Each of the 2 T cell receptor beta chains below was sequenced from the same sample in a study of T cell responses to AZD1222 COVID-19 vaccine. Measured with immunoSEQ multiplex PCR; TCRdb has only the in-frame clones, and not every one. The table records some 130,000 clones, approximately 85% of them present only once. The source was peripheral blood, collected 28 days after the second dose of the MenACWY control vaccine. These receptors all stem from an adult who received the MenACWY meningococcal vaccine as a control.

The chain recombines TRBV12-3 or TRBV12-4 with TRBJ2-2; D not certain. The ends were cut back, 6 bases at V and 7 bases at J, with 12 bases in the middle. The CDR3 runs 13 residues. For the CDR3, the DNA is TGTGCCAGCAGGCTTCTCGGCGGCGGGGAGCTGTTTTTT. It encodes CASRLLGGGELFF.

The chain has TRBV9 and TRBJ2-5; D tentatively reads TRBD1 or TRBD2 (5 bases each). This CDR3 region has 12 residues. The germline V and J ends were trimmed by 5 bases and 4 bases, with 9 bases remaining between them. CDR1 is SGDLS and CDR2 is YYNGEE in the germline V gene. CDR3 loop: CASRRDGETQYF. In DNA form, the CDR3 reads TGTGCCAGCAGGAGGGACGGAGAGACCCAGTACTTC.